The 25 T cell receptor beta chains given below trace back to one sample, sequenced in a study of Ad26.COV2.S vaccination and SARS-CoV-2 variants. The assay was immunoSEQ multiplex PCR, and TCRdb's table has in-frame clones only and misses some. The data hold a few hundred thousand clones, with roughly 87% observed a single time. This sample's treatment: around 19 received Ad26.COV2.S at low or high dose, single or two shots; 5 received placebo; per-sample allocation not given. Specimen acquisition occurred on day 63 following the initial vaccine or placebo injection. The sample here was peripheral blood, taken in a trial of Ad26.COV2.S vaccine versus placebo. The receptors originated from a person aged 18-60 years who received the Ad26.COV2.S COVID-19 vaccine or a placebo.

CDR3 in amino acids: CATRRTEYMNTEAFF. The CDR3 DNA is TGCGCCACCCGACGGACAGAATACATGAACACTGAAGCTTTCTTT. This chain uses TRBV5-1 with TRBJ1-1, with D perhaps TRBD1 (6 bases). The germline CDR1 and CDR2 sequences are SGHRS and YFSETQ. The CDR3 extends over 15 amino acids. Between the trimmed V and J ends, which lost 9 bases and 0 bases, there was a span of 18 bases.

The V gene is TRBV6-5, the J gene TRBJ2-1; TRBD2 agrees at 8 bases. The CDR3 loop spans 14 amino acids. Germline V lookup: CDR1 MNHEY, CDR2 SVGAGI. Unmatched junction bases numbered 6, after V lost 4 bases and J lost 7 bases. The CDR3 here is CASSLRRGGNEQFF. The CDR3 nucleotides read TGTGCCAGCAGTTTACGGCGCGGGGGGAATGAGCAGTTCTTC.

This clone was picked up a small number of times. The gene calls are TRBV7-6 and TRBJ1-6; possible D gene TRBD1, 5 bases. CDR1 SGHVS and CDR2 FNYEAQ come from the germline V gene. V was shortened by 1 base and J by 10 bases, with 14 bases between the two germline ends. The CDR3 is 15 residues long. Here the CDR3 reads CASSLEDTRLSPLHF. The DNA for the CDR3 is TGTGCCAGCAGCTTAGAGGACACCAGGTTATCACCCCTCCACTTT.

The V and J genes are TRBV9 and TRBJ1-2; TRBD1 matches 8 bases. Germline lookup yields CDR1 SGDLS and CDR2 YYNGEE. V was clipped by 0 bases and J by 10 bases; unmatched bases: 17. The CDR3 sequence is 17 residues long. In DNA, the CDR3 is TGTGCCAGCAGCGTAGGGGTAGGGACAGGCCTAGGGGGTTTCTACACCTTC. It specifies CASSVGVGTGLGGFYTF.

This rearrangement joins TRBV7-8 to TRBJ2-5; TRBD2 agrees at 12 bases. There are 15 residues in the CDR3. The germline gives CDR1 SGHVS, CDR2 FQNEAQ. Unmatched junction bases numbered 1, after V lost 3 bases and J lost 2 bases. The CDR3 is CASSFGLAGQETQYF. CDR3 sequence (DNA): TGTGCCAGCAGCTTTGGACTAGCGGGGCAAGAGACCCAGTACTTC.

J is TRBJ1-1 and V is TRBV4-1; possible D gene TRBD1, 5 bases. V gave up 2 bases and J gave up 11 bases, with 12 bases separating them. Germline lookup yields CDR1 MGHRA and CDR2 YSYEKL. This CDR3 has 12 residues. The CDR3 loop reads CASSQSGLMAFF. In DNA form, the CDR3 reads TGCGCCAGCAGCCAATCAGGGCTTATGGCTTTCTTT.

The count of this clone is one. The V gene is TRBV6-2 or TRBV6-3, the J gene TRBJ2-7, with D perhaps matching TRBD2 (6 bases). The germline gives CDR1 MNHEY, CDR2 SVGEGT. CDR3 length equals 15 residues. V was shortened by 0 bases and J by 0 bases, with 9 bases between the two germline ends. The CDR3 region is CASSYSLATSYEQYF. Written as DNA, the CDR3 is TGTGCCAGCAGTTACTCCCTAGCGACCTCCTACGAGCAGTACTTC.

The chain couples TRBV24-1 to TRBJ1-2; 9 bases fit TRBD1. The V and J ends lost 9 bases and 6 bases, in that order; junction bases with no gene match: 4. The CDR3 spans 12 residues. Looked up from germline, CDR1 is KGHDR and CDR2 is SFDVKD. CDR3 DNA: TGTGCCACCTCACAGGGGGCGGATGGCTACACCTTC. Translated, it gives CATSQGADGYTF.

The chain joins TRBV30 to TRBJ2-5, with 10 bases lining up with TRBD1. Germline CDR1 and CDR2: GTSNPN and SVGIG (reference sequence). This CDR3 region has 15 residues. The junction had 10 bases not matched to a gene; V was cut back by 5 bases and J by 4 bases. CDR3 nucleotide sequence: TGTGCCTGGGGGCCCGGACAGGGGGTGATAGAGACCCAGTACTTC. It translates to CAWGPGQGVIETQYF.

The chain uses TRBV10-3 and TRBJ2-5; tentative D call: TRBD1 (6 bases). The CDR3 contains 15 residues. Trimming removed 0 bases from V and 10 bases from J, with 18 bases in between. Germline lookup yields CDR1 ENHRY and CDR2 SYGVKD. The CDR3 DNA follows: TGTGCCATCAGTGAGTCCCGCGGCGCCAAGGGGGTCCAGTACTTC. This encodes CAISESRGAKGVQYF.

This chain links TRBV30 with TRBJ2-2, with D possibly being TRBD2 (7 bases). This CDR3 comprises 14 residues. Trimming took 5 bases from V and 2 from J, leaving 12 bases between them. CDR1 and CDR2 from the germline V gene are GTSNPN and SVGIG (reference sequence). In DNA, the CDR3 is TGTGCCTGGTCTGGGGGGGCCAACACCGGGGAGCTGTTTTTT. As protein: CAWSGGANTGELFF.

The CDR3 DNA reads TGCGCCAGCAGCCAAGTCCGAGGACTAGCGGGGACGTACAATGAGCAGTTCTTC. Protein: CASSQVRGLAGTYNEQFF. The gene calls are TRBV4-3 and TRBJ2-1; 12 bases line up with TRBD2. J lost 4 bases, V lost 1 base, and 8 bases had no gene match. The CDR3 contains 18 residues. Germline CDR1 and CDR2: LGHNA and YSLEER.

The chain links TRBV7-8 to TRBJ1-4; D possibly corresponds to TRBD1 (5 bases). Trimming stripped 1 base from V and 0 bases from J, with 18 bases between. The CDR3 length is 19 residues. Per the germline V gene, CDR1 is SGHVS and CDR2 is FQNEAQ. This CDR3 reads CASSLGRAGILATNEKLFF. CDR3 bases: TGTGCCAGCAGCTTAGGGCGAGCAGGGATACTGGCAACTAATGAAAAACTGTTTTTT.

The rearrangement joins TRBV4-3 to TRBJ1-1; D gene unclear. Looked up from germline, CDR1 is LGHNA and CDR2 is YSLEER. The CDR3 has 14 amino acids. The V end was cut by 4 bases, the J end by 3 bases, with 12 bases between. This CDR3 reads CASSPLPRDTEAFF. The CDR3 bases are TGCGCCAGCAGCCCTCTCCCGCGCGACACTGAAGCTTTCTTT.

The rearrangement joins TRBV19 to TRBJ1-2, with 8 bases identical to TRBD1. The CDR3 spans 14 residues. V gave up 2 bases and J gave up 2 bases; unmatched junction bases: 1. Germline V gene data show CDR1 as LNHDA and CDR2 as SQIVND (reference sequence). This CDR3 is CASSIQGANYGYTF. The CDR3 coding sequence is TGTGCCAGTAGTATACAGGGGGCGAACTATGGCTACACCTTC.

The count of this clone is one. This chain uses TRBV27 with TRBJ2-3; TRBD2 matches at 9 bases. CDR1 is MNHEY and CDR2 is SMNVEV in the germline V gene (reference sequence). V was clipped by 0 bases and J by 1 base; unmatched bases: 5. CDR3 length: 17 residues. The CDR3 DNA follows: TGTGCCAGCAGTTTATCGCCGGCTAGCGGGGGCACAGATACGCAGTATTTT. It specifies CASSLSPASGGTDTQYF.

With regard to this clone: Germline and junction disagree at one end, which may indicate a read error. The genes are TRBV11-2 and TRBJ1-1, with D possibly matching TRBD1 (5 bases). Per germline, CDR1 SGHAT and CDR2 FQNNGV. The CDR3 length is 13 residues. CDR3 sequence: CASRLGVSTEAFF. The CDR3 region has the DNA TGTGCCAGCAGATTAGGGGTGTCCACTGAAGCTTTCTTT.

This chain connects TRBV30 to TRBJ2-3; 9 bases are shared with TRBD2. The CDR3 is 13 amino acids. The ends lost 4 bases at V and 4 bases at J; junction bases unmatched: 3. Germline assignment: CDR1 GTSNPN and CDR2 SVGIG (reference sequence). CDR3 bases: TGTGCCTGGACTAGCGGGGAACCAGATACGCAGTATTTT. This codes for CAWTSGEPDTQYF.

Note on this clone: The junction shows a germline mismatch at one end, possibly a read error. The rearrangement uses TRBV5-8 and TRBJ1-1; the D is unclear. Germline V gene lookup returns CDR1 SGHTS and CDR2 YDEGEE. The CDR3 has 14 amino acids. CDR3 region: CASSLNGVKTEAFF. DNA of the CDR3: TGTGCCAGCAGCTTGAATGGAGTGAAGACTGAAGCTTTCTTT.

The CDR3 is CASSFTGFSGANVLTF. Here the CDR3 DNA reads TGTGCCAGCAGCTTCACAGGGTTCTCTGGGGCCAACGTCCTGACTTTC. This sequence joins TRBV13 and TRBJ2-6; weak D call: TRBD1 (6 bases). Trimming left V 3 bases short and J 0 bases short, with 9 bases between. The CDR3 consists of 16 residues. The germline V gene encodes CDR1 PRHDT and CDR2 FYEKMQ (reference sequence).

A remark on this clone: In the same sample, other DNA sequences code for this CDR3. The chain has TRBV6-2 or TRBV6-3 and TRBJ1-2; D not resolved. Trimming took off 6 bases at V and 4 bases at J, with 6 bases between the two ends. CDR3 size: 11 residues. CDR1 and CDR2 (germline): MNHEY, SVGEGT. CDR3 in amino acids: CASSRIYGYTF. CDR3 sequence (DNA): TGTGCCAGCAGCCGCATCTATGGCTACACCTTC.

The table lists this clone with a count of one. V gene TRBV20-1 combines with J gene TRBJ2-5; D remains unclear. Trimming shortened V by 0 bases and J by 4 bases, and 3 bases separated the two germline ends. The germline CDR1 and CDR2 sequences are DFQATT and SNEGSKA (reference sequence). The CDR3 runs to 11 residues. Here the CDR3 DNA reads TGCAGTGCTAGAGAAGGAGAGACCCAGTACTTC. Translation: CSAREGETQYF.

The chain recombines TRBV9 with TRBJ2-5, with 7 bases fitting TRBD1. The CDR3 is 16 amino acids. The V gene end was trimmed by 0 bases and the J gene end by 5 bases; junction bases not matched to a gene: 10. The germline gives CDR1 SGDLS, CDR2 YYNGEE. CDR3 sequence reads: CASSVGVGGFLETQYF. Here the CDR3 DNA reads TGTGCCAGCAGCGTAGGCGTAGGGGGCTTTTTGGAGACCCAGTACTTC.

The chain employs TRBV12-3 or TRBV12-4 and TRBJ2-7; 10 bases map to TRBD1. CDR3 length: 13 residues. V was clipped by 6 bases and J by 6 bases; unmatched bases: 5. The CDR3 spells CASSRDRGPEQYF. CDR3 DNA sequence: TGTGCCAGCAGCCGGGACAGGGGACCCGAGCAGTACTTC.

The chain combines TRBV6-5 with TRBJ2-5; no clear D. Trimming left V 6 bases short and J 5 bases short, with 13 bases between. The V gene's germline CDR1 is MNHEY and CDR2 SVGAGI. This CDR3 is 13 amino acids long. DNA for the CDR3: TGTGCCAGCAGCCCCCCCGGCGGCGAGACCCAGTACTTC. Translating gives CASSPPGGETQYF.